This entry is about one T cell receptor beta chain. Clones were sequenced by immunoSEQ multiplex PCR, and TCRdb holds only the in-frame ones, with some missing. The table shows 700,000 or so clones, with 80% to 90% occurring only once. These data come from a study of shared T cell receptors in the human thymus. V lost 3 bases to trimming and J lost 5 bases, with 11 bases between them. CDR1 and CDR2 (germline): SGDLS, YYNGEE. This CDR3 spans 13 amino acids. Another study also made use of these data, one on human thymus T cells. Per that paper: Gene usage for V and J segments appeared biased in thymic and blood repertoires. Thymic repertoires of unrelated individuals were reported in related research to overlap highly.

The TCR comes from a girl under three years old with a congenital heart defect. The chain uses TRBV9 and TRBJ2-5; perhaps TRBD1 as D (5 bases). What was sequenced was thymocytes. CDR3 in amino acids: CASSGVSGETQYF. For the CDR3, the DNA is TGTGCCAGCAGCGGTGTATCAGGGGAGACCCAGTACTTC. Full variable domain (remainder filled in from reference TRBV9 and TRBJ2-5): DSGVTQTPKHLITATGQRVTLRCSPRSGDLSVYWYQQSLDQGLQFLIQYYNGEERAKGNILERFSAQQFPDLHSELNLSSLELGDSALYFCASSGVSGETQYFGPGTRLLVL.